This T cell receptor (beta chain) was captured in a study of naive and memory T cell subsets. Study-wide results and caveats: In CD4 and CD8 cells, diversity dropped from naive through EMRA.

The beta constant-region primer was an equimolar mix of two oligonucleotides covering TRBC1 and TRBC2. Nested alpha and beta constant-region primers with the SP2 primer drove four PCR rounds on ligated cDNA. TCRdb reanalysed the UMI-ligation and nested PCR reads using MiXCR and keeps one entry per CDR3 protein. The sample lists about 120,000 distinct CDR3 sequences, 36% occurring once. About this clonotype itself: Antigen: not known.

Sequenced: central memory CD4+ T cells from blood. This clonotype was sampled from a human donor in good health.

In nucleotides, the CDR3 is TGTGCCAGCAGCCCACGACATCTCCAAGAGACCCAGTACTTC. This encodes CASSPRHLQETQYF. J is TRBJ2-5 and V is TRBV7-9, with no clear D. The V and J ends lost 5 bases and 1 base respectively, with 11 bases between them. The CDR3 is made up of 14 amino acids. CDR1 is SEHNR and CDR2 is FQNEAQ in the germline V gene (reference sequence).